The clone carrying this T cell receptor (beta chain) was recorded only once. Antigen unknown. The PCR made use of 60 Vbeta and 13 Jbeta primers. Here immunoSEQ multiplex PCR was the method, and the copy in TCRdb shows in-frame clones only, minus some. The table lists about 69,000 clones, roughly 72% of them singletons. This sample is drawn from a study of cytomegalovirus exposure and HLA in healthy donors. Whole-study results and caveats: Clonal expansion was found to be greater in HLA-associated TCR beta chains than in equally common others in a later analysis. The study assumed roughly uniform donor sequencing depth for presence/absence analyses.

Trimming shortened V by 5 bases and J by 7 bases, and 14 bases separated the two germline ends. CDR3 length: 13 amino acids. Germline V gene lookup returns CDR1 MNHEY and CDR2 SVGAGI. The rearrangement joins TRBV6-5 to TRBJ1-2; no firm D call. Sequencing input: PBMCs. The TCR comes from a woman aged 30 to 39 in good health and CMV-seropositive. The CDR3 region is CASSLAGTAGYTF. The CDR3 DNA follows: TGTGCCAGCAGTCTTGCGGGTACCGCTGGCTACACCTTC.